These 13 T cell receptor beta chains were sequenced from one sample in a study of blood T cell repertoires in COVID-19. Repertoires were generated with immunoSEQ multiplex PCR, while TCRdb's copy carries only in-frame clones and drops some. The sample records about 160,000 clones, roughly 80% being singletons. Sequencing was carried out using PBMCs or T cells enriched from blood (not recorded which). The receptor set was obtained from a woman in her thirties or forties with acute COVID-19.

The CDR3 reads CASSSTGANTGELFF. The CDR3 region has the DNA TGTGCCAGTAGTTCGACAGGGGCGAACACCGGGGAGCTGTTTTTT. The chain uses TRBV19 and TRBJ2-2, with 8 bases that match TRBD1. The CDR3 extends over 15 amino acids. The V gene's germline CDR1 is LNHDA and CDR2 SQIVND (reference sequence). Losses at the gene ends were 5 bases for V and 0 bases for J; bases not matched to a gene: 2.

This chain connects TRBV5-1 to TRBJ2-5; tentatively, D is TRBD1 (5 bases). This CDR3 has 14 residues. Germline assignment: CDR1 SGHRS and CDR2 YFSETQ. With 5 bases removed from V and 4 bases from J, the gap between germline ends came to 15 bases. The CDR3 DNA follows: TGCGCCAGCAGGGGCGCAGGGTGGACAGAGACCCAGTACTTC. It encodes CASRGAGWTETQYF.

This clone came up once. The CDR3 nucleotides are TGCAGCGTTGAAGGTGGGCAGGGGGCGATCCATGGCTACACCTTC. Translation: CSVEGGQGAIHGYTF. The chain has TRBV29-1 and TRBJ1-2, with 8 bases fitting TRBD1. After removal of 1 base from V and 6 bases from J, the junction contained 10 bases not matched to a gene. Germline V gene lookup returns CDR1 SQVTM and CDR2 ANQGSEA. This CDR3 has 15 residues.

J is TRBJ1-2 and V is TRBV6-5; 9 nucleotides match TRBD1. Per the germline V gene, CDR1 is MNHEY and CDR2 is SVGAGI. V lost 5 bases, J lost 7 bases, and 8 bases stayed unmatched. The CDR3 contains 14 residues. The CDR3: CASSRPGTGTGYTF. The CDR3 nucleotides read TGTGCCAGCAGTAGACCCGGGACAGGGACTGGCTACACCTTC.

The chain couples TRBV19 to TRBJ1-5; no definite D call. The length of the CDR3 is 14 residues. The germline CDR1 and CDR2 sequences are LNHDA and SQIVND (reference sequence). V lost 8 bases and J 3 bases, leaving 14 bases between the germline ends. The CDR3 region is CASDLGSLNQPQHF. Written as DNA, the CDR3 is TGTGCCAGTGACTTAGGCAGCCTCAATCAGCCCCAGCATTTT.

This clone appeared many times. The rearrangement joins TRBV5-1 to TRBJ2-2; the match to TRBD1 covers 11 bases. V lost 4 bases and J lost 4; bases outside the gene matches: 3. Germline CDR1 reads SGHRS; CDR2 reads YFSETQ. This CDR3 has 15 residues. The CDR3 reads CASSAGTGGTGELFF. As DNA, the CDR3 is TGCGCCAGCAGCGCCGGGACAGGGGGCACCGGGGAGCTGTTTTTT.

The J gene is TRBJ2-1, the V gene TRBV30; 10 nucleotides agree with TRBD2. The germline V gene has CDR1 GTSNPN and CDR2 SVGIG (reference sequence). V dropped 1 base and J dropped 10; count of bases not matched to a gene: 7. The CDR3 covers 14 residues. The CDR3: CAWSAAGGSWEQFF. DNA of the CDR3: TGTGCCTGGAGTGCAGCGGGAGGGTCGTGGGAGCAGTTCTTC.

This clone was observed once. Different DNA sequences within this sample yield the same CDR3. V and J are TRBV3-1 (or the pseudogene TRBV3-2) and TRBJ1-1; 9 positions agree with TRBD1. With 3 bases clipped from V and 5 bases from J, the junction kept 4 bases outside the gene matches. This CDR3 is 14 amino acids long. Germline assignment: CDR1 LGHDT and CDR2 YNNKEL (reference sequence). In nucleotides, the CDR3 is TGTGCCAGCAGCCAGGGACAGGGAGGGACTGAAGCTTTCTTT. Its translation: CASSQGQGGTEAFF.

This chain joins TRBV10-3 and TRBJ2-7, with D perhaps matching TRBD1 (7 bases). Germline CDR1 and CDR2: ENHRY and SYGVKD. The CDR3 is made up of 17 amino acids. V lost 4 bases, J lost 4 bases, and 23 bases lay in between. The CDR3 reads CAISAGGLTGAVYEQYF. The CDR3 DNA reads as TGTGCCATCAGTGCTGGGGGGCTAACAGGGGCTGTGTACGAGCAGTACTTC.

This rearrangement joins TRBV5-1 to TRBJ2-2; TRBD2 matches 7 bases. The CDR3 has 15 amino acids. Trimming removed 7 bases from V and 0 bases from J; junction bases left unmatched: 6. CDR1 SGHRS and CDR2 YFSETQ come from the germline V gene. The CDR3 coding sequence is TGCGCCAGCTACCCCCTAGCGGCGAACACCGGGGAGCTGTTTTTT. This gives the protein CASYPLAANTGELFF.

The rearrangement links TRBV19 to TRBJ2-3; TRBD1 agrees at 9 bases. In germline, CDR1 is LNHDA, CDR2 SQIVND (reference sequence). The trim removed 6 bases at V and 0 bases at J, leaving 4 bases unmatched. CDR3 length equals 15 residues. The CDR3 coding sequence is TGTGCCAGTAGACGGACAGGGGCTAGCACAGATACGCAGTATTTT. Encoded protein: CASRRTGASTDTQYF.

This clone was recorded a few times. Other DNA variants within this sample encode the same CDR3. V and J are TRBV15 and TRBJ1-5; tentatively, D is TRBD1 (5 bases). The V gene's germline CDR1 is LNHNV and CDR2 YYDKDF (reference sequence). Deletions cut 0 bases from V and 4 bases from J, with 10 bases between. The CDR3 runs 15 residues. This CDR3 is CATSRDKGLNQPQHF. CDR3 bases: TGTGCCACCAGCAGAGATAAGGGGTTAAATCAGCCCCAGCATTTT.

The chain employs TRBV5-1 and TRBJ1-1, with TRBD1 as a possible D gene (6 bases). The V end lost 2 bases, the J end lost 4 bases, and 15 bases lay between the germline ends. The CDR3 is made up of 15 amino acids. Germline CDR1 and CDR2: SGHRS and YFSETQ. CDR3 sequence (DNA): TGCGCCAGCAGCTTATCAGGGGTTGCTCTCACTGAAGCTTTCTTT. Residues: CASSLSGVALTEAFF.